One and the same sample provided the 23 T cell receptor beta chains below, sequenced in a study of cytomegalovirus exposure and HLA in healthy donors. The PCR was carried out with 60 Vbeta primers and 13 Jbeta primers. Sequencing used immunoSEQ multiplex PCR; TCRdb keeps in-frame clones, though not all of them. This sample has 50,000 to 70,000 clones, with about 80% found just once. Sequenced: PBMCs. These receptors were taken from a human donor in good health.

The rearrangement uses TRBV4-3 and TRBJ1-4; 12 positions agree with TRBD1. There are 17 residues in the CDR3. V lost 3 bases and J lost 7; bases outside the gene matches: 9. CDR1 is LGHNA and CDR2 is YSLEER in the germline V gene. CDR3 DNA sequence: TGCGCCAGCAGCCAGTTGGGACAGGGGGCGGCTATTGAAAAACTGTTTTTT. Its translation: CASSQLGQGAAIEKLFF.

A single count supports this clone. The chain uses TRBV29-1 and TRBJ2-5; D is perhaps TRBD2 (5 bases). The V end lost 0 bases, the J end lost 3 bases, and 17 bases lay between the germline ends. The CDR3 runs to 16 residues. Germline assignment: CDR1 SQVTM and CDR2 ANQGSEA. CDR3 nucleotides: TGCAGCGTTGAAGACGAACGGAGGCAGGTTGAAGAGACCCAGTACTTC. Its translation: CSVEDERRQVEETQYF.

The chain employs TRBV14 and TRBJ1-2, with TRBD1 matching over 7 bases. Trimming cost V 1 base and J 7 bases; bases outside gene matches: 12. The germline V gene encodes CDR1 SGHDN and CDR2 FVKESK. The CDR3 runs to 16 residues. CDR3 sequence (DNA): TGTGCCAGCAGCCAAGGAGTAGGGGGCTTTATACTTGGCTACACCTTC. This gives the protein CASSQGVGGFILGYTF.

This chain uses TRBV5-6 with TRBJ2-5, with a weak D call TRBD2 (5 bases). CDR1 SGHDT and CDR2 YYEEEE come from the germline V gene. The germline V and J ends were trimmed by 0 bases and 2 bases, with 8 bases remaining between them. This CDR3 has 14 amino acids. CDR3 protein: CASSLGLSQETQYF. DNA of the CDR3: TGTGCCAGCAGCTTGGGACTATCTCAAGAGACCCAGTACTTC.

J is TRBJ2-4 and V is TRBV11-2; D uncertain. The V gene lost 5 bases and the J gene lost 10 bases, with 9 bases spanning the gap. Germline CDR1 and CDR2: SGHAT and FQNNGV. CDR3 length: 11 residues. CDR3 sequence (DNA): TGTGCCAGCAGCCTCCTAGGAATTCAGTACTTC. Its protein is CASSLLGIQYF.

This chain joins TRBV7-3 and TRBJ1-2; 7 bases align to TRBD1. The trim removed 5 bases at V and 4 bases at J, leaving 10 bases unmatched. Germline CDR1 reads SGHTA; CDR2 reads FQGTGA. This CDR3 has 15 amino acids. CDR3 DNA: TGTGCCAGCAGCCCAGGGGGGTTTTCAGGCTATGGCTACACCTTC. Its translation is CASSPGGFSGYGYTF.

This clone has a single count. V and J are TRBV28 and TRBJ2-7; D call uncertain. This CDR3 has 13 amino acids. V was clipped by 5 bases and J by 2 bases, with 10 bases between them. Germline CDR1 MDHEN, CDR2 SYDVKM. The CDR3 sequence: CASSTTQTYEQYF. The CDR3 DNA reads as TGTGCCAGCAGTACCACACAAACCTACGAGCAGTACTTC.

CDR3 DNA sequence: TGTGCCAGCAGCCACAGTGCTAGCGGGAGTTTAGATACGCAGTATTTT. Translated, it gives CASSHSASGSLDTQYF. This chain links TRBV7-3 with TRBJ2-3; TRBD2 matches at 10 bases. Germline CDR1 and CDR2: SGHTA and FQGTGA. J gave up 5 bases and V 5 bases, and 10 bases lay outside the gene matches. The CDR3 is 16 residues long.

This chain links TRBV7-2 with TRBJ2-7; 7 bases align to TRBD2. V trimming: 5 bases; J trimming: 2 bases; junction bases outside the gene matches: 3. The CDR3 consists of 13 residues. Germline V gives CDR1 SGHTA, CDR2 FQGNSA. In DNA, the CDR3 is TGTGCCAGCAGCCGCGGACTAGCCTACGAGCAGTACTTC. Translating gives CASSRGLAYEQYF. The variable domain in full, with the rest retrieved from reference TRBV7-2 and TRBJ2-7, is GAGVSQSPSNKVTEKGKDVELRCDPISGHTALYWYRQSLGQGLEFLIYFQGNSAPDKSGLPSDRFSAERTGGSVSTLTIQRTQQEDSAVYLCASSRGLAYEQYFGPGTRLTVT.

The chain employs TRBV7-9 and TRBJ2-7; TRBD2 agrees at 7 bases. In germline, CDR1 is SEHNR, CDR2 FQNEAQ (reference sequence). The CDR3 loop spans 16 amino acids. The J segment lost 2 bases and the V segment lost 5 bases, leaving 12 bases of the junction unmatched. The CDR3 here is CASSTERGGVAYEQYF. CDR3 DNA: TGTGCCAGCAGCACCGAGCGGGGCGGGGTCGCCTACGAGCAGTACTTC.

The chain is built from TRBV6-1 and TRBJ2-3; 10 bases match TRBD1. Unmatched junction bases numbered 7, after V lost 7 bases and J lost 6 bases. Germline CDR1 is MNHNS and CDR2 is SASEGT. The CDR3 sequence is 14 residues long. The CDR3 bases are TGTGCCAGCACCGAGGGGACAGGGGTCGATACGCAGTATTTT. Encoded protein: CASTEGTGVDTQYF.

This clone was seen a handful of times. V is TRBV7-2 and J is TRBJ2-1; 9 bases are shared with TRBD2. Trimming took 2 bases from V and 4 from J; bases not matched to a gene: 6. Germline lookup yields CDR1 SGHTA and CDR2 FQGNSA. The CDR3 loop spans 16 amino acids. The CDR3 here is CASSLSPSGVYNEQFF. The CDR3 nucleotides are TGTGCCAGCAGCTTATCCCCTAGCGGGGTGTACAATGAGCAGTTCTTC.

The chain is built from TRBV7-9 and TRBJ2-7, with 7 bases lining up with TRBD2. This CDR3 comprises 15 residues. The ends lost 2 bases at V and 0 bases at J; junction bases unmatched: 4. CDR1 SEHNR and CDR2 FQNEAQ come from the germline V gene (reference sequence). The chain's CDR3 is CASSLISGTSYEQYF. The DNA for the CDR3 is TGTGCCAGCAGCTTAATAAGCGGGACCTCCTACGAGCAGTACTTC.

The gene calls are TRBV2 and TRBJ2-7, with D tentatively TRBD1 (6 bases). V dropped 6 bases and J dropped 2 bases, with 11 bases sitting between them. CDR3 length equals 13 residues. Looked up from germline, CDR1 is SNHLY and CDR2 is FYNNEI. The CDR3 nucleotides are TGTGCCAGCAGATCCAGGACAGCCTACGAGCAGTACTTC. It yields the protein CASRSRTAYEQYF.

A note on this clone: Its ends do not fully match the called genes, so a read error is possible. This chain joins TRBV6-6 and TRBJ2-5; 11 bases are shared with TRBD1. Per germline, CDR1 MNHNY and CDR2 SVGAGI (reference sequence). CDR3 length equals 16 residues. The CDR3 is CASSGRDRGSSETQHF. CDR3 nucleotides: TGTGCCAGCAGTGGCCGGGACAGGGGGTCGTCGGAGACCCAGCACTTC.

V usage is TRBV5-6 and J usage is TRBJ1-2, with D possibly matching TRBD1 (5 bases). The germline gives CDR1 SGHDT, CDR2 YYEEEE. This CDR3 spans 15 amino acids. V was pared by 4 bases and J by 4 bases, with 17 bases between. The CDR3 is CASSPNPTASYGYTF. CDR3 bases: TGTGCCAGCAGCCCGAATCCGACAGCTAGCTATGGCTACACCTTC.

This chain connects TRBV29-1 to TRBJ2-5, with no clear D. Germline CDR1 is SQVTM and CDR2 is ANQGSEA. Between the trimmed V and J ends, which lost 4 bases and 3 bases, there was a span of 3 bases. The CDR3 loop spans 10 amino acids. The CDR3 DNA is TGCAGCGTTGGAGAAGAGACCCAGTACTTC. Protein product: CSVGEETQYF.

The chain links TRBV5-1 to TRBJ2-3; D possibly corresponds to TRBD2 (5 bases). V dropped 6 bases and J dropped 2 bases, with 10 bases sitting between them. Per the germline V gene, CDR1 is SGHRS and CDR2 is YFSETQ. The length of the CDR3 is 13 residues. For the CDR3, the DNA is TGCGCCAGCAATGGCGGGTCCACAGATACGCAGTATTTT. This sequence encodes CASNGGSTDTQYF.

The chain uses TRBV6-4 and TRBJ2-1; 12 positions match TRBD2. After removal of 3 bases from V and 7 bases from J, the junction contained 1 base not matched to a gene. The CDR3 length is 14 residues. CDR1 is MRHNA and CDR2 is SNTAGT in the germline V gene. In DNA form, the CDR3 reads TGTGCCAGCAGTGAGGGGACTAGCGGGAATGAGCAGTTCTTC. Translated, it gives CASSEGTSGNEQFF.

V is TRBV6-1 and J is TRBJ1-5; D is undetermined. The CDR3 is 14 amino acids. Germline V gene lookup returns CDR1 MNHNS and CDR2 SASEGT. V lost 1 base and J lost 4, with 8 bases in between. The CDR3 region is CASSEGSENQPQHF. CDR3 in DNA: TGTGCCAGCAGTGAAGGCTCGGAGAATCAGCCCCAGCATTTT.

In this sample, this clone turned up a few times. The chain is built from TRBV28 and TRBJ1-1; the D is unclear. The CDR3 is 13 amino acids. V lost 8 bases and J 4 bases, leaving 14 bases between the germline ends. Per the germline V gene, CDR1 is MDHEN and CDR2 is SYDVKM. Here the CDR3 DNA reads TGTGCCAGCCGGAGGGCGGGTATCACTGAAGCTTTCTTT. Translated, it gives CASRRAGITEAFF.

V and J are TRBV5-1 and TRBJ2-4, with TRBD1 matching over 12 bases. The CDR3 is made up of 14 amino acids. After removal of 4 bases from V and 5 bases from J, the junction contained 1 base not matched to a gene. Germline V CDR1 and CDR2: SGHRS, YFSETQ. CDR3 sequence (DNA): TGCGCCAGCAGCGGGACAGGGGGCCAAAACATTCAGTACTTC. It codes for CASSGTGGQNIQYF.

This chain connects TRBV11-2 to TRBJ2-5; 8 bases are a match to TRBD2. The CDR3 extends over 15 amino acids. Germline V gene sequence: CDR1 SGHAT, CDR2 FQNNGV. The J segment lost 5 bases and the V segment lost 5 bases, leaving 10 bases of the junction unmatched. As DNA, the CDR3 is TGTGCCAGCAGCCGCCACGGGGGGGCCGAGGAGACCCAGTACTTC. Amino acid sequence: CASSRHGGAEETQYF.